These 28 T cell receptor beta chains share one sample of origin, sequenced in a study of blood T cell repertoires in COVID-19. Using immunoSEQ multiplex PCR, the repertoire was profiled, and TCRdb retains in-frame clones only, with some absent. The sample yields around 200,000 clones, less than 90% seen once. The sequencing input was peripheral blood. The origin of the receptors is a man aged 30 to 45 with acute or convalescent COVID-19.

In this sample, this clone turned up once. V gene TRBV9 combines with J gene TRBJ2-7; unclear D gene. The CDR3 totals 14 residues. Germline V gene sequence: CDR1 SGDLS, CDR2 YYNGEE. The V end was cut by 4 bases, the J end by 5 bases, with 16 bases between. CDR3 sequence reads: CASSPQTVGDEQYF. CDR3 DNA sequence: TGTGCCAGCAGCCCCCAAACAGTGGGCGACGAGCAGTACTTC.

This clone was seen once. The V gene is TRBV15, the J gene TRBJ2-4; 9 bases are a match to TRBD1. This CDR3 comprises 15 residues. J was trimmed by 9 bases and V by 9 bases; bases with no gene match: 15. Germline V gives CDR1 LNHNV, CDR2 YYDKDF (reference sequence). This CDR3 is CATTRDRAGGGIQYF. The DNA of the CDR3 is TGTGCCACAACCCGGGACAGGGCCGGTGGGGGCATTCAGTACTTC.

The chain is built from TRBV28 and TRBJ1-5; D gene unclear. The CDR3 is 14 amino acids. Germline V gene lookup returns CDR1 MDHEN and CDR2 SYDVKM. Trimming took 3 bases from V and 4 from J, leaving 10 bases between them. The CDR3 here is CASSLGSRNQPQHF. The DNA for the CDR3 is TGTGCCAGCAGTTTGGGCAGCCGGAATCAGCCCCAGCATTTT.

The V gene is TRBV25-1, the J gene TRBJ1-2; TRBD1 agrees at 7 bases. Trimming cost V 1 base and J 4 bases; bases outside gene matches: 3. Germline values: CDR1 MGHDK, CDR2 SYGVNS. The CDR3 spans 14 residues. The CDR3 DNA reads as TGTGCCAGCAGTGAATTGGGGACAGCCTATGGCTACACCTTC. This sequence encodes CASSELGTAYGYTF.

The chain links TRBV27 to TRBJ1-3; TRBD1 is a possible D gene (5 bases). CDR1 is MNHEY and CDR2 is SMNVEV in the germline V gene (reference sequence). This CDR3 contains 15 residues. V was clipped by 3 bases and J by 0 bases, with 9 bases between them. The CDR3 reads CASSLGGGSGNTIYF. The CDR3, as DNA: TGTGCCAGCAGTTTGGGGGGGGGCTCTGGAAACACCATATATTTT.

V gene TRBV9 combines with J gene TRBJ1-6; tentative D call: TRBD1 (6 bases). In germline, CDR1 is SGDLS, CDR2 YYNGEE. The CDR3 is made up of 12 amino acids. Trimming removed 7 bases from V and 12 bases from J, with 14 bases in between. CDR3 protein: CASGQTLGPLHF. For the CDR3, the DNA is TGTGCCAGCGGACAGACTTTGGGACCCCTCCACTTT.

V and J are TRBV3-1 (or the pseudogene TRBV3-2) and TRBJ2-3; TRBD2 aligns across 13 bases. Germline CDR1 reads LGHDT; CDR2 reads YNNKEL (reference sequence). The CDR3 sequence is 16 residues long. The V segment lost 3 bases and the J segment 6 bases; nucleotides outside the gene matches: 6. CDR3 nucleotide sequence: TGTGCCAGCAGCCAGTACGGACTAGCGGGAGCGGATACGCAGTATTTT. It encodes CASSQYGLAGADTQYF.

The chain combines TRBV19 with TRBJ1-1; perhaps TRBD1 as D (6 bases). Germline V gene sequence: CDR1 LNHDA, CDR2 SQIVND (reference sequence). This CDR3 spans 14 amino acids. V gave up 7 bases and J gave up 0 bases, with 12 bases separating them. CDR3 coding DNA: TGTGCCAGTACTCCACAGGGACTGAACACTGAAGCTTTCTTT. Protein: CASTPQGLNTEAFF.

V is TRBV18 and J is TRBJ1-2; D is unclear. V lost 3 bases, J lost 8 bases, and 16 bases lay in between. The CDR3 totals 14 residues. Germline V gene lookup returns CDR1 KGHSH and CDR2 LQKENI. CDR3 DNA sequence: TGTGCCAGCTCACCGAAGCGGGGAGCGCGCGGCTACACCTTC. It translates to CASSPKRGARGYTF.

V is TRBV18 and J is TRBJ1-3; 11 bases are shared with TRBD1. V trimming: 3 bases; J trimming: 1 base; junction bases outside the gene matches: 5. The germline gives CDR1 KGHSH, CDR2 LQKENI. This CDR3 has 17 amino acids. CDR3 DNA: TGTGCCAGCTCACCGGCCGGACAGGGGGCATCTGGAAACACCATATATTTT. It is translated as CASSPAGQGASGNTIYF.

This rearrangement joins TRBV5-4 to TRBJ1-6; D is undetermined. The CDR3 consists of 15 residues. V was trimmed by 0 bases and J by 4 bases, leaving 8 bases between them. Per the germline V gene, CDR1 is SGHNT and CDR2 is YYREEE (reference sequence). The CDR3 coding sequence is TGTGCCAGCAGCTTGGGCGCAGCGTATAATTCACCCCTCCACTTT. It specifies CASSLGAAYNSPLHF.

The CDR3 sequence is CASSGGITGELFF. The CDR3 bases are TGTGCCAGCTCCGGGGGTATCACCGGGGAGCTGTTTTTT. The chain employs TRBV6-5 and TRBJ2-2; tentative D call: TRBD2 (6 bases). Trimming cost V 8 bases and J 4 bases, with 11 bases left between them. From germline, CDR1 is MNHEY and CDR2 SVGAGI. The CDR3 has 13 amino acids.

The V and J genes are TRBV18 and TRBJ2-5, with D tentatively TRBD1 (5 bases). This CDR3 is 15 amino acids long. V was clipped by 2 bases and J by 0 bases, with 10 bases between them. CDR1 and CDR2 from the germline V gene are KGHSH and LQKENI. CDR3 in DNA: TGTGCCAGCTCACCATATAGGGGATACCAAGAGACCCAGTACTTC. Translation gives CASSPYRGYQETQYF. Combining the CDR3 with reference TRBV18 and TRBJ2-5 gives the whole variable domain NAGVMQNPRHLVRRRGQEARLRCSPMKGHSHVYWYRQLPEEGLKFMVYLQKENIIDESGMPKERFSAEFPKEGPSILRIQQVVRGDSAAYFCASSPYRGYQETQYFGPGTRLLVL.

The V and J genes are TRBV11-2 and TRBJ2-7; 9 bases match TRBD1. CDR1 SGHAT and CDR2 FQNNGV come from the germline V gene. The J segment lost 3 bases and the V segment lost 4 bases, leaving 13 bases of the junction unmatched. This CDR3 region has 17 residues. In DNA form, the CDR3 reads TGTGCCAGCAGCTCCCCGGGACAGGGAGGGCGTAGCTACGAGCAGTACTTC. This sequence encodes CASSSPGQGGRSYEQYF.

This clone has a single count. The rearrangement joins TRBV6-5 to TRBJ2-3; D possibly corresponds to TRBD1 (6 bases). The CDR3 contains 14 residues. The germline CDR1 and CDR2 sequences are MNHEY and SVGAGI. The V and J ends lost 5 bases and 0 bases respectively, with 9 bases between them. In DNA, the CDR3 is TGTGCCAGCAGTCCGGACAGAAGCACAGATACGCAGTATTTT. Translated: CASSPDRSTDTQYF.

The V call is TRBV6-4, the J call TRBJ2-1; 9 bases agree with TRBD2. V trimming: 3 bases; J trimming: 10 bases; junction bases outside the gene matches: 10. The CDR3 covers 15 residues. Per the germline V gene, CDR1 is MRHNA and CDR2 is SNTAGT. CDR3: CASSEAGGPFREQFF. The CDR3 DNA is TGTGCCAGCAGTGAGGCGGGAGGGCCTTTTAGAGAGCAGTTCTTC.

CDR3 residues: CASSLQGHGYTF. The CDR3 DNA follows: TGTGCCAGCAGTCTACAGGGACATGGCTACACCTTC. This sequence joins TRBV28 and TRBJ1-2, with D tentatively TRBD1 (6 bases). The CDR3 sequence is 12 residues long. The ends were cut back, 5 bases at V and 6 bases at J, with 10 bases in the middle. Germline CDR1 MDHEN, CDR2 SYDVKM.

This clone has just a few counts. The J gene is TRBJ1-3, the V gene TRBV7-9; D remains unclear. The CDR3 totals 12 residues. Trimming left V 2 bases short and J 4 bases short, with 3 bases between. In germline, CDR1 is SEHNR, CDR2 FQNEAQ (reference sequence). CDR3 coding DNA: TGTGCCAGCAGCTTATCAGGAAACACCATATATTTT. Its protein product is CASSLSGNTIYF.

The J gene is TRBJ2-5, the V gene TRBV5-1; TRBD2 might be the D (7 bases). CDR3 length equals 16 residues. V was cut by 4 bases and J by 4 bases, with 20 bases left in between. Looked up from germline, CDR1 is SGHRS and CDR2 is YFSETQ. The CDR3 DNA reads TGCGCCAGCAGCGGGGGCAGCGGGGCTCGAGGAGAGACCCAGTACTTC. It translates to CASSGGSGARGETQYF.

The rearrangement uses TRBV5-4 and TRBJ2-3, with 12 bases that match TRBD1. The CDR3 runs 18 residues. V trimming: 0 bases; J trimming: 5 bases; junction bases outside the gene matches: 10. Germline CDR1 SGHNT, CDR2 YYREEE (reference sequence). The CDR3 is CASSLGPTGTGGRDTQYF. The CDR3 DNA is TGTGCCAGCAGCTTGGGCCCGACCGGGACAGGGGGCAGAGATACGCAGTATTTT. The full variable domain, in which reference TRBV5-4 and TRBJ2-3 provide the parts outside the CDR3, is ETGVTQSPTHLIKTRGQQVTLRCSSQSGHNTVSWYQQALGQGPQFIFQYYREEENGRGNFPPRFSGLQFPNYSSELNVNALELDDSALYLCASSLGPTGTGGRDTQYFGPGTRLTVL.

The CDR3 reads CACCGNTIYF. The CDR3 DNA reads as TGTGCCTGCTGTGGAAACACCATATATTTT. The genes are TRBV30 and TRBJ1-3; no firm D call. Trimming took 6 bases from V and 3 from J, leaving 3 bases between them. Germline lookup yields CDR1 GTSNPN and CDR2 SVGIG (reference sequence). The CDR3 totals 10 residues. Filled out from reference TRBV30 and TRBJ1-3, the complete variable domain reads SQTIHQWPATLVQPVGSPLSLECTVEGTSNPNLYWYRQAAGRGLQLLFYSVGIGQISSEVPQNLSASRPQDRQFILSSKKLLLSDSGFYLCACCGNTIYFGEGSWLTVV.

The chain has TRBV12-5 and TRBJ1-6; 9 bases are shared with TRBD1. The V and J ends lost 5 bases and 6 bases, in that order; junction bases with no gene match: 5. The V gene's germline CDR1 is LGHNT and CDR2 FRNRAP. The CDR3 sequence is 15 residues long. The CDR3 DNA reads TGTGCTAGTGGTGGGACGGGACAGGGTAATTCACCCCTCCACTTT. It codes for CASGGTGQGNSPLHF.

The V and J genes are TRBV6-1 and TRBJ1-1; 7 nucleotides match TRBD1. After removal of 3 bases from V and 4 bases from J, the junction contained 5 bases not matched to a gene. Germline V gene lookup returns CDR1 MNHNS and CDR2 SASEGT. The CDR3 length is 14 residues. The CDR3 coding sequence is TGTGCCAGCAGTGAGACAGGGCGAAGCACTGAAGCTTTCTTT. It specifies CASSETGRSTEAFF.

V is TRBV4-2 and J is TRBJ2-2; the D gene is possibly TRBD2 (5 bases). Germline V lookup: CDR1 LGHNA, CDR2 YNFKEQ. V shed 7 bases and J shed 5 bases, with 8 bases lying between them. The CDR3 totals 12 residues. The CDR3 is CASKGETGELFF. Written as DNA, the CDR3 is TGTGCCAGCAAGGGAGAGACCGGGGAGCTGTTTTTT.

V is TRBV5-4 and J is TRBJ2-7; 9 bases are shared with TRBD1. The CDR3 is 13 amino acids. Germline V gene sequence: CDR1 SGHNT, CDR2 YYREEE (reference sequence). The V gene end was trimmed by 7 bases and the J gene end by 3 bases; junction bases not matched to a gene: 5. Here the CDR3 reads CASYRTGDYEQYF. For the CDR3, the DNA is TGTGCCAGCTACAGGACAGGGGACTACGAGCAGTACTTC. Supplemented by reference TRBV5-4 and TRBJ2-7, the full variable domain reads ETGVTQSPTHLIKTRGQQVTLRCSSQSGHNTVSWYQQALGQGPQFIFQYYREEENGRGNFPPRFSGLQFPNYSSELNVNALELDDSALYLCASYRTGDYEQYFGPGTRLTVT.

This rearrangement joins TRBV19 to TRBJ1-5, with D hard to call. The CDR3 totals 15 residues. Trimming stripped 6 bases from V and 2 bases from J, with 14 bases between. The germline CDR1 and CDR2 sequences are LNHDA and SQIVND (reference sequence). CDR3 DNA sequence: TGTGCCAGTAGCACCGAGGGCATTGGCAATCAGCCCCAGCATTTT. It is translated as CASSTEGIGNQPQHF.

The chain's CDR3 is CASSEQDRGNQPQHF. CDR3 DNA sequence: TGTGCCAGCAGTGAACAGGACAGGGGCAATCAGCCCCAGCATTTT. V and J are TRBV2 and TRBJ1-5; TRBD1 matches 8 bases. The CDR3 extends over 15 amino acids. Germline V gives CDR1 SNHLY, CDR2 FYNNEI. J gave up 2 bases and V 2 bases, and 2 bases lay outside the gene matches. Supplemented by reference TRBV2 and TRBJ1-5, the full variable domain reads EPEVTQTPSHQVTQMGQEVILRCVPISNHLYFYWYRQILGQKVEFLVSFYNNEISEKSEIFDDQFSVERPDGSNFTLKIRSTKLEDSAMYFCASSEQDRGNQPQHFGDGTRLSIL.

This clone has a single count. The V call is TRBV30, the J call TRBJ1-5; TRBD1 is a possible D gene (5 bases). This CDR3 region has 14 residues. Germline CDR1 GTSNPN, CDR2 SVGIG (reference sequence). With 0 bases removed from V and 7 bases from J, the gap between germline ends came to 13 bases. The CDR3 nucleotides read TGTGCCTGGAGTGTACCAGGGATGGAACAGCCCCAGCATTTT. It is translated as CAWSVPGMEQPQHF.